This record looks at one T cell receptor (beta chain) sequence and its context. Antigen: not known. This entry comes from a study of cytomegalovirus exposure and HLA in healthy donors. Study observations and caveats: Being productive about 90% or about 30% of the time was typical of most TCR beta V segments in an earlier analysis. In all likelihood, a cluster of highly shared sequence variants was a sequencing artifact. Per published reports, the classifier diagnosed cytomegalovirus status with high specificity and sensitivity.

60 Vbeta and 13 Jbeta primers were used in PCR. Method: immunoSEQ multiplex PCR; TCRdb's copy keeps in-frame clones and lacks some. The table includes just over 150,000 clones, 84% detected once. V lost 1 base and J lost 3; bases outside the gene matches: 6. From germline, CDR1 is SEHNR and CDR2 FQNEAQ (reference sequence). This CDR3 is built from 17 residues. The sequence came from a young man in good health and CMV-seronegative. The chain combines TRBV7-9 with TRBJ2-2; 9 bases match TRBD1. Sequenced input: PBMCs. CDR3 nucleotides: TGTGCCAGCAGCTTAGGTTTCGGGACAGGGTACACCGGGGAGCTGTTTTTT. Its protein is CASSLGFGTGYTGELFF.